This record looks at one TCR beta chain sequence and its context. The sample is drawn from a study of blood T cell repertoires in COVID-19. Trimming at V came to 5 bases and at J to 2 bases, leaving 13 bases not matched to a gene. Germline assignment: CDR1 SGHTA and CDR2 FQGNSA. This CDR3 spans 17 amino acids. Assay: immunoSEQ multiplex PCR; the TCRdb copy retains only in-frame clones and omits some. Among 350,000 to 400,000 clones listed, around 87% were seen once. Those who participated ranged in age from roughly 18 to 89 years and resided in roughly 26 US areas. The chain links TRBV7-2 to TRBJ2-7; 9 nucleotides agree with TRBD2. The sequence was obtained from a man between 35 and 55 years old in a cohort exposed to, infected with or recovered from COVID-19 (not recorded which). Specimen: PBMCs or T cells enriched from blood (not recorded which). The CDR3 sequence is CASSPLTGGGRAYEQYF. In nucleotides, the CDR3 is TGTGCCAGCAGCCCCCTAACCGGGGGCGGGAGGGCCTACGAGCAGTACTTC.